These T cell receptor beta chains were read from a single sample in a study of STAT3 mutations in large granular lymphocyte leukemia. The protocol was immunoSEQ multiplex PCR, while the TCRdb copy is restricted to in-frame clones and leaves out a portion. The top ten clones hold 60% of a sample with about 4,300 clones, 55% of them seen once. The sequencing input was peripheral blood mononuclear cells. Source of these receptors: a male patient in his fifties with T-cell large granular lymphocyte leukemia. Some clones in this sample may be carry-over from other donors' samples. The CDR3 runs from the conserved cysteine through the conserved F or W. D genes are given only for firm matches. Clone sizes are given selectively: once, few, many, or a class where the clone is expanded.

d_call: TRBD2
v_call: TRBV28
clone_size: .
j_call: TRBJ2-3
cdr3_nt: TGTGCCAGCAGTTTAGGGCGGGAGAAGTATTTT
cdr3_aa: CASSLGREKYF

d_call: .
v_call: TRBV5-1
clone_size: .
j_call: TRBJ2-7
cdr3_nt: TGCGCCAGCAGCTCCCGGGGGTCAACAGTGTCCTACGAGCAGTACTTC
cdr3_aa: CASSSRGSTVSYEQYF

d_call: TRBD1
v_call: TRBV7-9
clone_size: .
j_call: TRBJ2-7
cdr3_nt: TGTGCCAGCACCCTGGGACAGGGCTACGAGCAGTACTTC
cdr3_aa: CASTLGQGYEQYF

d_call: .
v_call: TRBV5-1
clone_size: .
j_call: TRBJ2-1
cdr3_nt: TGCGCCAGCAGCTTTGACAGCGCGGGCAATGAGCAGTTCTTC
cdr3_aa: CASSFDSAGNEQFF

d_call: .
v_call: TRBV4-3
clone_size: few
j_call: TRBJ1-5
cdr3_nt: TGCGCCAGCAGCCAAGATTACAGGGAGAATCAGCCCCAGCATTTT
cdr3_aa: CASSQDYRENQPQHF

d_call: .
v_call: TRBV27
clone_size: .
j_call: TRBJ2-7
cdr3_nt: TGTGCCAGCAGTTTGCTGGGACCAACCTACGAGCAGTACTTC
cdr3_aa: CASSLLGPTYEQYF

d_call: .
v_call: TRBV7-8
clone_size: once
j_call: TRBJ1-5
cdr3_nt: TGTGCCAGCAGCGCGGTGCGTACGAGCAATCAGCCCCAGCATTTT
cdr3_aa: CASSAVRTSNQPQHF

d_call: .
v_call: TRBV5-1
clone_size: once
j_call: TRBJ2-3
cdr3_nt: TGCGCCAGCAGCTTGGCCTTATACACAGATACGCAGTATTTT
cdr3_aa: CASSLALYTDTQYF

d_call: TRBD1
v_call: TRBV5-1
clone_size: once
j_call: TRBJ2-7
cdr3_nt: TGCGCCAGCAGTTTTACGGGACAGGTCTCTTACGAGCAGTACTTC
cdr3_aa: CASSFTGQVSYEQYF

d_call: TRBD2
v_call: TRBV12-5
clone_size: .
j_call: TRBJ2-3
cdr3_nt: TGTGCTAGTGGTTTGGACGGGACTAGCGGGATCCCAGATACGCAGTATTTT
cdr3_aa: CASGLDGTSGIPDTQYF

d_call: .
v_call: TRBV7-9
clone_size: .
j_call: TRBJ1-1
cdr3_nt: TGTGCCAGCAGTTCCGGCGGGGCCGGGAACACTGAAGCTTTCTTT
cdr3_aa: CASSSGGAGNTEAFF

d_call: TRBD1
v_call: TRBV5-4
clone_size: .
j_call: TRBJ2-3
cdr3_nt: TGTGCCAGCAGCACGGGACAGTCCACAGATACGCAGTATTTT
cdr3_aa: CASSTGQSTDTQYF

d_call: TRBD1
v_call: TRBV6-5
clone_size: .
j_call: TRBJ1-1
cdr3_nt: TGTGCCAGCAGTTACTCGTCAGGGGGGAACACTGAAGCTTTCTTT
cdr3_aa: CASSYSSGGNTEAFF

d_call: .
v_call: TRBV27
clone_size: .
j_call: TRBJ2-7
cdr3_nt: TGTGCCAGCAGTTTACTCCCACTTAGCTCCTACGAGCAGTACTTC
cdr3_aa: CASSLLPLSSYEQYF

d_call: .
v_call: TRBV4-3
clone_size: .
j_call: TRBJ1-2
cdr3_nt: TGCGCCAGCAGCCATTTGGAGGGGCCCTATGGCTACACCTTC
cdr3_aa: CASSHLEGPYGYTF

d_call: .
v_call: TRBV6-5
clone_size: .
j_call: TRBJ1-2
cdr3_nt: TGTGCCAGCAGCCAAACACGGGGAGTTAACTATGGCTACACCTTC
cdr3_aa: CASSQTRGVNYGYTF

d_call: .
v_call: TRBV5-1
clone_size: .
j_call: TRBJ1-2
cdr3_nt: TGCGCCAGCAGCTCAGGACATTCCCTCGGTGGCTACACCTTC
cdr3_aa: CASSSGHSLGGYTF

d_call: .
v_call: TRBV9
clone_size: .
j_call: TRBJ2-7
cdr3_nt: TGTGCCAGCAGCCCACCGACTAGGGACTACGAGCAGTACTTC
cdr3_aa: CASSPPTRDYEQYF